This TCR beta chain was documented in a study of T cell responses to AZD1222 COVID-19 vaccine. Study context: Second-dose recipients at about 4 or about 12 weeks were treated as one pooled group.

Trimming cost V 0 bases and J 7 bases, with 13 bases left between them. The CDR3 runs 15 residues. Germline CDR1 MGHRA, CDR2 YSYEKL. This clone is classed as medium-sized (0.01 to 0.1%). The table came from immunoSEQ multiplex PCR; TCRdb's copy has only in-frame clones and leaves some out. This repertoire shows 150,000 to 200,000 clones, approximately 93% found once; its top ten account for about 3.9%. Source: peripheral blood, taken on day 0 of AZD1222 vaccination. The chain employs TRBV4-1 and TRBJ1-5; D uncertain. The clonotype was recovered from an adult in good health. The CDR3 nucleotides read TGCGCCAGCAGCCAAGACTCGGCCCTGGGACAGCCCCAGCATTTT. Its protein product is CASSQDSALGQPQHF.